This passage covers 10 T cell receptor beta chains from one sample sequenced in a study of blood T cell repertoires in COVID-19. Method: immunoSEQ multiplex PCR; TCRdb's copy keeps in-frame clones and lacks some. The sample holds around 130,000 clones, about 83% seen once. Specimen: PBMCs or T cells enriched from blood (not recorded which). These receptors came from a woman in her forties or fifties with acute COVID-19.

The genes are TRBV4-1 and TRBJ2-1; 10 bases align to TRBD2. This CDR3 comprises 19 residues. With 1 base clipped from V and 2 bases from J, the junction kept 11 bases outside the gene matches. CDR1 is MGHRA, CDR2 YSYEKL, per germline. CDR3 nucleotides: TGCGCCAGCAGCCAAGCCCCATCCTCTACTAGCGGGACCTACAATGAGCAGTTCTTC. This encodes CASSQAPSSTSGTYNEQFF.

The rearrangement joins TRBV5-1 to TRBJ1-2, with 8 bases that match TRBD1. This CDR3 has 15 residues. V shed 0 bases and J 6 bases; nucleotides not matched to a gene: 7. Germline values: CDR1 SGHRS, CDR2 YFSETQ. In DNA form, the CDR3 reads TGCGCCAGCAGCTTGGCTGATGCGGACAGGGATGGCTACACCTTC. This codes for CASSLADADRDGYTF.

The sample holds one count of this clone. The chain has TRBV4-1 and TRBJ2-7; D is ambiguous. Trimming removed 0 bases at V and 3 bases at J, with 6 bases between. CDR3 length equals 13 residues. CDR1 is MGHRA and CDR2 is YSYEKL in the germline V gene. The chain's CDR3 is CASSQEIRYEQYF. The CDR3 DNA reads TGCGCCAGCAGCCAAGAAATCCGCTACGAGCAGTACTTC.

V is TRBV7-2 and J is TRBJ1-2; no clear D. The CDR3 sequence is 12 residues long. The germline V gene has CDR1 SGHTA and CDR2 FQGNSA. V was trimmed by 5 bases and J by 9 bases, leaving 13 bases between them. This CDR3 reads CASSIDGFSYTF. The CDR3 bases are TGTGCCAGCAGCATCGACGGGTTCAGCTACACCTTC.

V is TRBV2 and J is TRBJ2-7, with D possibly being TRBD1 (6 bases). V lost 6 bases to trimming and J lost 0 bases, with 15 bases between them. From germline, CDR1 is SNHLY and CDR2 FYNNEI. This CDR3 is 15 amino acids long. For the CDR3, the DNA is TGTGCCAGCAGAACTCTCCGGGACATCTCCTACGAGCAGTACTTC. This encodes CASRTLRDISYEQYF.

The rearrangement links TRBV10-1 to TRBJ1-6; 8 bases are shared with TRBD1. Germline V CDR1 and CDR2: WNHNN, SYGVQD (reference sequence). CDR3 size: 15 residues. J lost 7 bases, V lost 6 bases, and 8 bases had no gene match. DNA of the CDR3: TGCGCCAGCAGGGAGGACAGGGCCTTCAATTCACCCCTCCACTTT. This encodes CASREDRAFNSPLHF.

The CDR3 here is CASSQSPGAIADTQYF. For the CDR3, the DNA is TGTGCCAGCAGCCAATCCCCAGGGGCGATCGCAGATACGCAGTATTTT. The chain is built from TRBV4-2 and TRBJ2-3; possibly TRBD1 for D (6 bases). Germline CDR1 LGHNA, CDR2 YNFKEQ. The V gene lost 2 bases and the J gene lost 4 bases, with 16 bases spanning the gap. The CDR3 is made up of 16 amino acids.

The chain links TRBV13 to TRBJ2-1, with 7 bases aligning to TRBD1. J gave up 4 bases and V 3 bases, and 12 bases lay outside the gene matches. The CDR3 spans 17 residues. Germline CDR1 PRHDT, CDR2 FYEKMQ (reference sequence). CDR3 DNA: TGTGCCAGCAGCTTTATCCGACCGGTACAGGGGTACAATGAGCAGTTCTTC. Protein product: CASSFIRPVQGYNEQFF.

This sequence joins TRBV21-1 and TRBJ1-1; the tabulated D call, TRBD1, remains unverified against the DNA. TRBV21-1 is annotated as a pseudogene. CDR3 length equals 15 residues. The CDR3 protein is CASSNAGTPNTEAFF. CDR3 nucleotide sequence: TGTGCCAGCAGCAATGCCGGGACACCGAACACTGAAGCTTTCTTT.

The gene calls are TRBV7-2 and TRBJ1-2; 9 nucleotides line up with TRBD1. The CDR3 loop spans 15 amino acids. Germline V lookup: CDR1 SGHTA, CDR2 FQGNSA. V lost 0 bases, J lost 7 bases, and 6 bases stayed unmatched. This CDR3 is CASSLARTGASGYTF. CDR3 DNA sequence: TGTGCCAGCAGCTTAGCTCGGACAGGGGCGTCTGGCTACACCTTC.